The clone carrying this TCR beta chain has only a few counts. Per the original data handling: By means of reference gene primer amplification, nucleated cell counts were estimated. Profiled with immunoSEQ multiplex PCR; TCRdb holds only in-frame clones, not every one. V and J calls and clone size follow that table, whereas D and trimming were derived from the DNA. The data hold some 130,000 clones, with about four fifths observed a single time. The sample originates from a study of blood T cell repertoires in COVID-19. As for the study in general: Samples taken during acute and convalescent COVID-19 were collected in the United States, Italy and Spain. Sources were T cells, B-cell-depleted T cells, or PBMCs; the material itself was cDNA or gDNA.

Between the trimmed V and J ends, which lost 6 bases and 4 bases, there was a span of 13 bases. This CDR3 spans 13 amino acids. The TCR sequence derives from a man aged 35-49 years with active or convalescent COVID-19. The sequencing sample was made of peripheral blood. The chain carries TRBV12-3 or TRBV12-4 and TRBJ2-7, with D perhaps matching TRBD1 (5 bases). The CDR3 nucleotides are TGTGCCAGCAGGAACCTCGACAGATACGAGCAGTACTTC. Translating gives CASRNLDRYEQYF.